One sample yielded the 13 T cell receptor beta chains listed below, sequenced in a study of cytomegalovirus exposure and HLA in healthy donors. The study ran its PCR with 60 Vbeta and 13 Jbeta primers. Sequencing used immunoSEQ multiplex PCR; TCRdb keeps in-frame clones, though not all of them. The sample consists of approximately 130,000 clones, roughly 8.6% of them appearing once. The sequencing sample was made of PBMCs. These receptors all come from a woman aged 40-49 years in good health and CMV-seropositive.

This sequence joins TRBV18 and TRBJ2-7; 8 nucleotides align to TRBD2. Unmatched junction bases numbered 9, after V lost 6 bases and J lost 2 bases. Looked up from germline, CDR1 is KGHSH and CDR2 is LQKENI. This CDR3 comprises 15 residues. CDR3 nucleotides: TGTGCCAGCTCTATCCCGGGAGGGTCTACCTACGAGCAGTACTTC. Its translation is CASSIPGGSTYEQYF.

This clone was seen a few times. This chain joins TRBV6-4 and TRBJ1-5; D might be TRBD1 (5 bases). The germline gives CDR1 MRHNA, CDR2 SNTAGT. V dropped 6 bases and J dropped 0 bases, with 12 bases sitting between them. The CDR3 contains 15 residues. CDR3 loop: CASSGTVDSNQPQHF. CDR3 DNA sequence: TGTGCCAGCAGCGGGACTGTAGATAGCAATCAGCCCCAGCATTTT.

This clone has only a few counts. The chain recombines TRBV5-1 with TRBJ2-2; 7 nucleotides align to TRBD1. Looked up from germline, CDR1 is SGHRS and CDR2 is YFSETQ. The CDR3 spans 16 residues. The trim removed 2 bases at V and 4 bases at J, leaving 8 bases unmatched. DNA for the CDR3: TGCGCCAGCAGCTTAGAAGGGGGCAAGGGCACCGGGGAGCTGTTTTTT. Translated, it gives CASSLEGGKGTGELFF.

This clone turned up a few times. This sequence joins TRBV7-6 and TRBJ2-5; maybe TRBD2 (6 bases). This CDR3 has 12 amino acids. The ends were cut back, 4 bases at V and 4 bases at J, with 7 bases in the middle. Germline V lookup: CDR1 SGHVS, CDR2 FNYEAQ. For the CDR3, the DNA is TGTGCCAGCAGCTCGGAGGGAGAGACCCAGTACTTC. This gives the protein CASSSEGETQYF.

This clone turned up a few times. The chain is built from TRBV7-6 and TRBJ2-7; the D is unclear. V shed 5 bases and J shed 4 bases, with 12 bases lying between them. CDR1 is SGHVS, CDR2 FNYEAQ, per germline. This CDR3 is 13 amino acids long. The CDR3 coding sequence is TGTGCCAGCAGCCGTTACAGCTCGTACGAGCAGTACTTC. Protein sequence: CASSRYSSYEQYF.

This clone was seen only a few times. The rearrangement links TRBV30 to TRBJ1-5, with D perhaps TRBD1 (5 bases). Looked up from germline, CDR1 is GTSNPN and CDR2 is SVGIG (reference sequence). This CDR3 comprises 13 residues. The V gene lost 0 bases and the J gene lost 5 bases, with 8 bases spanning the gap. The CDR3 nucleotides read TGTGCCTGGAGTGTTGACAGTGATCAGCCCCAGCATTTT. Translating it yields CAWSVDSDQPQHF.

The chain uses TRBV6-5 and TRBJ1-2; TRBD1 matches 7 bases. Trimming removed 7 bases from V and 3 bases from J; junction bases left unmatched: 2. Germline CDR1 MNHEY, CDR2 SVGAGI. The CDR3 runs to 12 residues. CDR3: CASNGQDYGYTF. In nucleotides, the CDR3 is TGTGCCAGCAACGGACAGGACTATGGCTACACCTTC.

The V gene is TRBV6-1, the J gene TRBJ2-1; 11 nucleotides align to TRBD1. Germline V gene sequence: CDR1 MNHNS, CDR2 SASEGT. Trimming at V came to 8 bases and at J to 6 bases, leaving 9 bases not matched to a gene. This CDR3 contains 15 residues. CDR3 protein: CASLSPGTGGNEQFF. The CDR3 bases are TGTGCCAGCCTAAGTCCCGGGACAGGGGGCAATGAGCAGTTCTTC.

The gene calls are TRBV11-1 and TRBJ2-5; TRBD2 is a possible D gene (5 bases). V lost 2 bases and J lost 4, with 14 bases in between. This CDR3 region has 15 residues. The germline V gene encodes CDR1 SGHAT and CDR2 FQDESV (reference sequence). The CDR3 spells CASSLFLSGRETQYF. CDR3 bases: TGTGCCAGCAGCTTATTTTTGTCGGGGAGAGAGACCCAGTACTTC.

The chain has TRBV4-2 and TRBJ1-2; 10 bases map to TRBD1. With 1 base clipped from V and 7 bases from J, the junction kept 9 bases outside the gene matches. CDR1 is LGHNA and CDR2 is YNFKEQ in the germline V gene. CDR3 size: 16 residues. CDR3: CASSQVGQGVESGYTF. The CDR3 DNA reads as TGTGCCAGCAGCCAAGTAGGACAGGGGGTAGAGAGTGGCTACACCTTC.

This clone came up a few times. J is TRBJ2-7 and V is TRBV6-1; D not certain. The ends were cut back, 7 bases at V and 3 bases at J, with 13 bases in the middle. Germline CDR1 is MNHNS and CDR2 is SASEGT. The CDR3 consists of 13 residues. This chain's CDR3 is CASTIGAGYEQYF. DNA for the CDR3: TGTGCCAGCACCATAGGAGCCGGCTACGAGCAGTACTTC.

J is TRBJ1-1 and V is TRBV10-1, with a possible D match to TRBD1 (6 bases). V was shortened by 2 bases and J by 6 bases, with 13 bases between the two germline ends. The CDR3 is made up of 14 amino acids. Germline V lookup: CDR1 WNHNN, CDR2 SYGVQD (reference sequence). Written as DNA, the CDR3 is TGCGCCAGCAGTGAGCGGCAGGGGAGAGCTGAAGCTTTCTTT. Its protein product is CASSERQGRAEAFF.

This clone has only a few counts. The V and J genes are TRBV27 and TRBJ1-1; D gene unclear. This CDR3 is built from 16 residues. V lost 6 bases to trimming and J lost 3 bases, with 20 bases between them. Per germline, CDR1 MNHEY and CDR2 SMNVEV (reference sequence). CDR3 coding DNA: TGTGCCAGCAGAACCCATCCGGCCATCGGGGACACTGAAGCTTTCTTT. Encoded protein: CASRTHPAIGDTEAFF.